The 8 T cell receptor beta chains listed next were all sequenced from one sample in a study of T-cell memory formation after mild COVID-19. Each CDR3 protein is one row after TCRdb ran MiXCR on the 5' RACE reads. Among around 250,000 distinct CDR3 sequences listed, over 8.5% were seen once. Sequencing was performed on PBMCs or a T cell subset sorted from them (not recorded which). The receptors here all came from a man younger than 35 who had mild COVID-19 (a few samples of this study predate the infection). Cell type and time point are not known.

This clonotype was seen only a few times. The CDR3 DNA sequence: TGTGCCAGCAGCATGTGGGGACGCTATGGCTACACCTTC. The encoded protein is CASSMWGRYGYTF. This chain joins TRBV6-4 and TRBJ1-2; a weak D match, TRBD1 (5 bases). Germline CDR1 MRHNA, CDR2 SNTAGT. Trimming took off 6 bases at V and 4 bases at J, with 12 bases between the two ends. The CDR3 length is 13 residues.

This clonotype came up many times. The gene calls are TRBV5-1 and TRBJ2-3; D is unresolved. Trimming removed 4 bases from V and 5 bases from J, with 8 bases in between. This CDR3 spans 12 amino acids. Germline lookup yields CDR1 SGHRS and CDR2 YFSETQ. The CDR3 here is CASSPIRDTQYF. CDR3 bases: TGCGCCAGCAGCCCGATTCGAGATACGCAGTATTTT.

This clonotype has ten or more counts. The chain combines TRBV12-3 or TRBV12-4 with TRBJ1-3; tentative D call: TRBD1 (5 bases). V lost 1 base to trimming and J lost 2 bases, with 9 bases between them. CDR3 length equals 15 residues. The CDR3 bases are TGTGCCAGCAGTTTAGAAGGGGCGGCTGGAAACACCATATATTTT. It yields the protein CASSLEGAAGNTIYF.

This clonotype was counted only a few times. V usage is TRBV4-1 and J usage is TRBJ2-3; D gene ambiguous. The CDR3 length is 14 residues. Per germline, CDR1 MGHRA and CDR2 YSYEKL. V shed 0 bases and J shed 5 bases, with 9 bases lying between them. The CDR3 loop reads CASSQEGVGDTQYF. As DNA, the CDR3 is TGCGCCAGCAGCCAAGAAGGTGTAGGAGATACGCAGTATTTT.

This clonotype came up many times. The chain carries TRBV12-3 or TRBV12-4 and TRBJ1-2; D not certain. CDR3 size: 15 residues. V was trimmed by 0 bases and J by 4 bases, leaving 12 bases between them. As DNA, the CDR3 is TGTGCCAGCAGTTTAGCGCTAGGCAGGAGCTATGGCTACACCTTC. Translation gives CASSLALGRSYGYTF.

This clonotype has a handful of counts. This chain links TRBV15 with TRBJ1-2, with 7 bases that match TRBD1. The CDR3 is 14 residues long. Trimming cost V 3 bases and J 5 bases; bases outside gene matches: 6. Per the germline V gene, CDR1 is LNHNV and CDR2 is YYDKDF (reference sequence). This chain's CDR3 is CATSRPGQPYGYTF. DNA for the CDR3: TGTGCCACCAGCAGGCCGGGACAGCCGTATGGCTACACCTTC.

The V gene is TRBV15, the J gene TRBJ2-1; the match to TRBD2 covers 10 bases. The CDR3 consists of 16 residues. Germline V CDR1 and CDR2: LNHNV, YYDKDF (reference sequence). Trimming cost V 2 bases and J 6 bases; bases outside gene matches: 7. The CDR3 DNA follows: TGTGCCACCAGCAGAAAGAGCGGGGGGGCGGTCAATGAGCAGTTCTTC. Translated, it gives CATSRKSGGAVNEQFF.

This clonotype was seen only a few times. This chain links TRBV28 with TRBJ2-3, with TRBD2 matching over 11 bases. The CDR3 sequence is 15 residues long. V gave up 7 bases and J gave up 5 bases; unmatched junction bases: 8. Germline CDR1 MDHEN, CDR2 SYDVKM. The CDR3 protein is CASMLAGGLQDTQYF. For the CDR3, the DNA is TGTGCCAGCATGTTAGCGGGGGGGCTGCAAGATACGCAGTATTTT.